The rows below give T cell receptor beta chains drawn from one sample of a study of OX40 agonist ivuxolimab in advanced cancers. The repertoire was sequenced with immunoSEQ multiplex PCR; TCRdb's copy has only in-frame clones and lacks some. The sample holds 70,000 or so clones, over 80% seen once. This sample comprised CD4+ or CD8+ T cells sorted from blood, obtained in a trial of the OX40 agonist ivuxolimab. These receptors came from an adult with an advanced solid tumor such as melanoma, head and neck, liver or kidney cancer. The CDR3 runs from the conserved cysteine through the conserved F or W. Fields, in order: V gene, CDR3 length, D gene, clone size, J gene, CDR3 protein, CDR3 DNA. A D gene is named only where the DNA matches it firmly. The size field is filled for only some rows; it gives once, few, many or a size class.

V gene: TRBV11-2
CDR3 length: 14
D gene: .
clone size: .
J gene: TRBJ1-1
CDR3 protein: CASSSRTENTEAFF
CDR3 DNA: TGTGCCAGCAGCTCGAGGACGGAGAACACTGAAGCTTTCTTT

V gene: TRBV7-9
CDR3 length: 14
D gene: .
clone size: .
J gene: TRBJ2-3
CDR3 protein: CASSHTRSTDTQYF
CDR3 DNA: TGTGCCAGCAGCCACACAAGGAGCACAGATACGCAGTATTTT

V gene: TRBV27
CDR3 length: 14
D gene: TRBD1
clone size: .
J gene: TRBJ2-1
CDR3 protein: CATLRDRQYNEQFF
CDR3 DNA: TGTGCCACCCTCCGGGACAGACAGTACAATGAGCAGTTCTTC

V gene: TRBV5-1
CDR3 length: 14
D gene: TRBD2
clone size: .
J gene: TRBJ2-7
CDR3 protein: CASSLGGTSYEQYF
CDR3 DNA: TGCGCCAGCAGCTTGGGCGGGACTAGCTACGAGCAGTACTTC

V gene: TRBV7-2
CDR3 length: 13
D gene: TRBD2
clone size: .
J gene: TRBJ2-1
CDR3 protein: CASSLGGVDEQFF
CDR3 DNA: TGTGCCAGCAGCCTTGGGGGGGTTGATGAGCAGTTCTTC

V gene: TRBV4-2
CDR3 length: 15
D gene: .
clone size: .
J gene: TRBJ1-2
CDR3 protein: CASSQDGDPNYGYTF
CDR3 DNA: TGTGCCAGCAGCCAAGACGGAGACCCTAACTATGGCTACACCTTC

V gene: TRBV7-8
CDR3 length: 16
D gene: TRBD1
clone size: .
J gene: TRBJ1-2
CDR3 protein: CASTPGGEAANYGYTF
CDR3 DNA: TGTGCCAGCACCCCAGGGGGGGAGGCGGCTAACTATGGCTACACCTTC

V gene: TRBV9
CDR3 length: 16
D gene: TRBD1
clone size: .
J gene: TRBJ2-3
CDR3 protein: CASSGIQGISTDTQYF
CDR3 DNA: TGTGCCAGCAGCGGGATACAGGGGATAAGCACAGATACGCAGTATTTT

V gene: TRBV11-3
CDR3 length: 15
D gene: .
clone size: .
J gene: TRBJ2-7
CDR3 protein: CASSLGELSSYEQYF
CDR3 DNA: TGTGCCAGCAGCTTAGGAGAGTTGAGCTCCTACGAGCAGTACTTC

V gene: TRBV7-3
CDR3 length: 15
D gene: TRBD2
clone size: .
J gene: TRBJ2-1
CDR3 protein: CASSFAGGIYNEQFF
CDR3 DNA: TGTGCCAGCAGCTTCGCGGGAGGGATCTACAATGAGCAGTTCTTC

V gene: TRBV27
CDR3 length: 13
D gene: .
clone size: .
J gene: TRBJ2-2
CDR3 protein: CASSLLGTGELFF
CDR3 DNA: TGTGCCAGCAGTTTACTAGGGACCGGGGAGCTGTTTTTT

V gene: TRBV27
CDR3 length: 14
D gene: .
clone size: .
J gene: TRBJ1-5
CDR3 protein: CASSLSGQNQPQHF
CDR3 DNA: TGTGCCAGCAGTTTATCCGGGCAGAATCAGCCCCAGCATTTT

V gene: TRBV13
CDR3 length: 16
D gene: TRBD2
clone size: .
J gene: TRBJ2-1
CDR3 protein: CASSPGSGSIYNEQFF
CDR3 DNA: TGTGCCAGCAGCCCAGGGAGCGGGAGTATCTACAATGAGCAGTTCTTC

V gene: TRBV4-3
CDR3 length: 15
D gene: .
clone size: .
J gene: TRBJ2-2
CDR3 protein: CASSPRDGGTGELFF
CDR3 DNA: TGCGCCAGCAGCCCCAGAGACGGTGGGACCGGGGAGCTGTTTTTT

V gene: TRBV27
CDR3 length: 14
D gene: .
clone size: .
J gene: TRBJ2-7
CDR3 protein: CASSSRGRVYEQYF
CDR3 DNA: TGTGCCAGCAGTTCTAGGGGGAGGGTGTACGAGCAGTACTTC

V gene: TRBV27
CDR3 length: 13
D gene: TRBD1
clone size: .
J gene: TRBJ2-5
CDR3 protein: CASTGDSQETQYF
CDR3 DNA: TGTGCCAGCACCGGGGACAGTCAAGAGACCCAGTACTTC

V gene: TRBV5-6
CDR3 length: 14
D gene: .
clone size: .
J gene: TRBJ2-1
CDR3 protein: CASSSAGDYNEQFF
CDR3 DNA: TGTGCCAGCAGCTCGGCCGGGGATTACAATGAGCAGTTCTTC

V gene: TRBV7-9
CDR3 length: 13
D gene: TRBD1
clone size: .
J gene: TRBJ1-2
CDR3 protein: CASSARQGDGYTF
CDR3 DNA: TGTGCCAGCAGCGCAAGACAGGGGGATGGCTACACCTTC

V gene: TRBV4-3
CDR3 length: 19
D gene: TRBD1
clone size: .
J gene: TRBJ1-3
CDR3 protein: CASSQELQGVISSGNTIYF
CDR3 DNA: TGCGCCAGCAGCCAAGAGCTACAGGGGGTTATTTCTTCTGGAAACACCATATATTTT

V gene: TRBV2
CDR3 length: 12
D gene: .
clone size: .
J gene: TRBJ2-7
CDR3 protein: CASSDLPYEQYF
CDR3 DNA: TGTGCCAGCAGTGATCTCCCCTACGAGCAGTACTTC

V gene: TRBV9
CDR3 length: 14
D gene: TRBD2
clone size: .
J gene: TRBJ2-7
CDR3 protein: CASSVASGSDEQYF
CDR3 DNA: TGTGCCAGCAGCGTAGCTAGCGGGAGTGACGAGCAGTACTTC

V gene: TRBV27
CDR3 length: 13
D gene: TRBD1
clone size: .
J gene: TRBJ2-7
CDR3 protein: CASSLRQGYEQYF
CDR3 DNA: TGTGCCAGCAGTTTAAGACAGGGTTACGAGCAGTACTTC

V gene: TRBV4-1
CDR3 length: 16
D gene: TRBD2
clone size: once
J gene: TRBJ2-5
CDR3 protein: CASSQSEREREETQYF
CDR3 DNA: TGCGCCAGCAGCCAATCGGAGCGGGAGAGGGAAGAGACCCAGTACTTC

V gene: TRBV5-6
CDR3 length: 15
D gene: TRBD2
clone size: .
J gene: TRBJ2-5
CDR3 protein: CASSLPSGNQETQYF
CDR3 DNA: TGTGCCAGCAGCTTGCCTAGCGGGAACCAAGAGACCCAGTACTTC

V gene: TRBV27
CDR3 length: 13
D gene: .
clone size: .
J gene: TRBJ2-7
CDR3 protein: CASSLVYSYEQYF
CDR3 DNA: TGTGCCAGCAGTTTAGTCTACTCCTACGAGCAGTACTTC

V gene: TRBV28
CDR3 length: 14
D gene: .
clone size: once
J gene: TRBJ2-7
CDR3 protein: CASRSAGTIHEQYF
CDR3 DNA: TGTGCCAGCAGGTCCGCCGGGACAATCCACGAGCAGTACTTC

V gene: TRBV19
CDR3 length: 12
D gene: .
clone size: .
J gene: TRBJ2-2
CDR3 protein: CASLKPTGELFF
CDR3 DNA: TGTGCCAGTCTGAAACCCACCGGGGAGCTGTTTTTT

V gene: TRBV5-4
CDR3 length: 13
D gene: .
clone size: .
J gene: TRBJ1-1
CDR3 protein: CAQRAGDSTEAFF
CDR3 DNA: TGTGCCCAGCGGGCAGGGGATAGCACTGAAGCTTTCTTT

V gene: TRBV28
CDR3 length: 16
D gene: TRBD2
clone size: .
J gene: TRBJ2-7
CDR3 protein: CASSLAGGGSSYEQYF
CDR3 DNA: TGTGCCAGCAGTTTGGCGGGAGGAGGGTCGTCCTACGAGCAGTACTTC

V gene: TRBV6-5
CDR3 length: 15
D gene: .
clone size: .
J gene: TRBJ2-3
CDR3 protein: CASSYSPRSTDTQYF
CDR3 DNA: TGTGCCAGCAGTTACTCCCCGAGGAGCACAGATACGCAGTATTTT

V gene: TRBV9
CDR3 length: 15
D gene: .
clone size: .
J gene: TRBJ2-5
CDR3 protein: CASSVGSGGSETQYF
CDR3 DNA: TGTGCCAGCAGCGTAGGTTCCGGGGGCTCAGAGACCCAGTACTTC

V gene: TRBV11-2
CDR3 length: 14
D gene: .
clone size: .
J gene: TRBJ2-3
CDR3 protein: CASSLVGVADTQYF
CDR3 DNA: TGTGCCAGCAGCTTAGTCGGGGTGGCAGATACGCAGTATTTT

V gene: TRBV19
CDR3 length: 14
D gene: .
clone size: once
J gene: TRBJ1-1
CDR3 protein: CASSIGGVNTEAFF
CDR3 DNA: TGTGCCAGTAGTATAGGGGGCGTGAACACTGAAGCTTTCTTT

V gene: TRBV28
CDR3 length: 16
D gene: TRBD2
clone size: .
J gene: TRBJ2-1
CDR3 protein: CASSQIAGALDNEQFF
CDR3 DNA: TGTGCCAGCAGTCAGATAGCGGGAGCGCTTGACAATGAGCAGTTCTTC

V gene: TRBV11-3
CDR3 length: 13
D gene: TRBD2
clone size: .
J gene: TRBJ2-7
CDR3 protein: CASSLRGENEQYF
CDR3 DNA: TGTGCCAGCAGCCTCCGGGGGGAGAACGAGCAGTACTTC

V gene: TRBV28
CDR3 length: 16
D gene: .
clone size: .
J gene: TRBJ2-7
CDR3 protein: CASSTPPGGGSYEQYF
CDR3 DNA: TGTGCCAGCAGCACACCACCCGGAGGGGGCTCCTACGAGCAGTACTTC

V gene: TRBV6-8
CDR3 length: 14
D gene: .
clone size: once
J gene: TRBJ1-1
CDR3 protein: CASSYSSFRPGAFF
CDR3 DNA: TGTGCCAGCAGTTACTCGAGTTTTAGGCCGGGGGCTTTCTTT

V gene: TRBV10-2
CDR3 length: 14
D gene: .
clone size: .
J gene: TRBJ1-6
CDR3 protein: CASSEEVNNSPLHF
CDR3 DNA: TGCGCCAGCAGTGAGGAGGTGAATAATTCACCCCTCCACTTT

V gene: TRBV15
CDR3 length: 16
D gene: TRBD1
clone size: .
J gene: TRBJ2-1
CDR3 protein: CATAGTTGVGGNEQFF
CDR3 DNA: TGTGCCACCGCTGGCACGACAGGGGTAGGGGGAAATGAGCAGTTCTTC

V gene: TRBV28
CDR3 length: 14
D gene: .
clone size: once
J gene: TRBJ1-6
CDR3 protein: CASSSRYHNSPLHF
CDR3 DNA: TGTGCCAGCAGTTCCAGATACCATAATTCACCCCTCCACTTT

V gene: TRBV5-4
CDR3 length: 15
D gene: .
clone size: .
J gene: TRBJ2-7
CDR3 protein: CASSFGPRESYEQYF
CDR3 DNA: TGTGCCAGCAGCTTTGGCCCCCGGGAGAGCTACGAGCAGTACTTC

V gene: TRBV27
CDR3 length: 17
D gene: TRBD1
clone size: .
J gene: TRBJ2-2
CDR3 protein: CASSPNFSDRAAGELFF
CDR3 DNA: TGTGCCAGCAGCCCGAACTTCTCGGACAGGGCGGCCGGGGAGCTGTTTTTT